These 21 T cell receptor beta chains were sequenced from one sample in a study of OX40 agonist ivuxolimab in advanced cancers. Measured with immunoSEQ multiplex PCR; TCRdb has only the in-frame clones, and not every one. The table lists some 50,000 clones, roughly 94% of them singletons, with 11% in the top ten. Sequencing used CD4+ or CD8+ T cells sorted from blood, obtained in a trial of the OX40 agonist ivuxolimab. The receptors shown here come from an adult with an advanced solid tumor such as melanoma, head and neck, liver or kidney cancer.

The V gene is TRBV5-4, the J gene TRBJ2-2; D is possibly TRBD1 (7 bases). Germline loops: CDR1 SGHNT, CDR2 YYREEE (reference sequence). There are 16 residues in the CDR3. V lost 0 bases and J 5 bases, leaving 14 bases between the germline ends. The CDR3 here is CASSLALSGGTGELFF. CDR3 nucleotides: TGTGCCAGCAGCTTGGCATTGTCAGGGGGGACCGGGGAGCTGTTTTTT.

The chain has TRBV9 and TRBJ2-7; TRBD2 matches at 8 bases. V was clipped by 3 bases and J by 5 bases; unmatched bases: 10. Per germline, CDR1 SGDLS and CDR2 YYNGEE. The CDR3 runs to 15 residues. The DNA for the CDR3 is TGTGCCAGCAGCGCCCCCGGGACTAGGGAGGACGAGCAGTACTTC. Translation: CASSAPGTREDEQYF.

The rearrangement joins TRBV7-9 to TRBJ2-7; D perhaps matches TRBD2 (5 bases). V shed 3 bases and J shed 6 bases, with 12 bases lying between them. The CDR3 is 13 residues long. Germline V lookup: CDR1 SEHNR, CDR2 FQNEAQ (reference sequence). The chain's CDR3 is CASSFPEGPEQYF. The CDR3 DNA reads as TGTGCCAGCAGCTTTCCCGAGGGCCCCGAGCAGTACTTC.

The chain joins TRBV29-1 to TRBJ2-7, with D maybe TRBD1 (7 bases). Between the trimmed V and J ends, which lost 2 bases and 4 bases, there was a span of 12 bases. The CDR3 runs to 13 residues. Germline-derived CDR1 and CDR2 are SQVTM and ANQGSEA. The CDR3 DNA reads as TGCAGCGTTGAAAAGGGGGCGGGGTACGAGCAGTACTTC. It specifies CSVEKGAGYEQYF.

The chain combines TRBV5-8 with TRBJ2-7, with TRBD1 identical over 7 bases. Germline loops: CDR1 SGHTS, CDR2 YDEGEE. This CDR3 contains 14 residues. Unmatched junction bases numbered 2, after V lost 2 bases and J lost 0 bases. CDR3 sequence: CASSFGDSSYEQYF. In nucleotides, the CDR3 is TGTGCCAGCAGCTTCGGGGACAGCTCCTACGAGCAGTACTTC.

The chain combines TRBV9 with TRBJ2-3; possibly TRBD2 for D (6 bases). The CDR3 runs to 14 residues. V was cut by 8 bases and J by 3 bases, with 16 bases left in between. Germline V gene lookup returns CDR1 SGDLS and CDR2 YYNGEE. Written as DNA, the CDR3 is TGTGCCAGTGGGCGGGGCTTTGGGACAGATACGCAGTATTTT. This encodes CASGRGFGTDTQYF.

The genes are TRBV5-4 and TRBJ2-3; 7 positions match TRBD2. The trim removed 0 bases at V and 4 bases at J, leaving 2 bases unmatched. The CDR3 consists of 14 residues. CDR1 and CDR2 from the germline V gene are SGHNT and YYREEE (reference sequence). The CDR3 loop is CASSLVRGADTQYF. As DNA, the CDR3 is TGTGCCAGCAGCTTGGTTCGGGGGGCAGATACGCAGTATTTT. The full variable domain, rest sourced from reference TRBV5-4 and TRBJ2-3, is ETGVTQSPTHLIKTRGQQVTLRCSSQSGHNTVSWYQQALGQGPQFIFQYYREEENGRGNFPPRFSGLQFPNYSSELNVNALELDDSALYLCASSLVRGADTQYFGPGTRLTVL.

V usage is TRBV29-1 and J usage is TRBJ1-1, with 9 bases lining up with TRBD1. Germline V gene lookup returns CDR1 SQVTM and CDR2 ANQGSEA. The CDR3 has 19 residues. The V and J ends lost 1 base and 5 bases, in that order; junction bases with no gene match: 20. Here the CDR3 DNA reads TGCAGCGTTGAAGGCTTAACCAACCGGGACAGGGCCTACAAGACTGAAGCTTTCTTT. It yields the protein CSVEGLTNRDRAYKTEAFF.

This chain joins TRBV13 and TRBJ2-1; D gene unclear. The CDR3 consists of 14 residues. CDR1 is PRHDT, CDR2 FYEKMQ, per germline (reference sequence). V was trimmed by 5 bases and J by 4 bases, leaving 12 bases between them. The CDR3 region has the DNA TGTGCCAGCAGCCCCGGACGACAATACAATGAGCAGTTCTTC. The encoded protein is CASSPGRQYNEQFF.

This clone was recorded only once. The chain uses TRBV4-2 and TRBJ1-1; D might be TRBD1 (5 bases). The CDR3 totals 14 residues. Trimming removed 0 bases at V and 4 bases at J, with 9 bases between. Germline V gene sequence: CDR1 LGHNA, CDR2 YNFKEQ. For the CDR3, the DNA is TGTGCCAGCAGCCAAGAAGGAGGGACCACTGAAGCTTTCTTT. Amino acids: CASSQEGGTTEAFF.

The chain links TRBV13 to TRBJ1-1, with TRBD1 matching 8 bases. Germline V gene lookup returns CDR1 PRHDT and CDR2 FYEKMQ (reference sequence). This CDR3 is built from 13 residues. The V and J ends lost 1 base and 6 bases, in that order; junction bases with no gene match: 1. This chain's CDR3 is CASSLEGQAEAFF. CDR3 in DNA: TGTGCCAGCAGCTTAGAGGGACAGGCTGAAGCTTTCTTT.

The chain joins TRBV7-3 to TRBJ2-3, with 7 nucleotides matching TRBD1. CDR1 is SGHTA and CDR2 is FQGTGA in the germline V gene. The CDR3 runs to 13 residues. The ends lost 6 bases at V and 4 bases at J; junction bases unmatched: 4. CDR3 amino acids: CASRRQGADTQYF. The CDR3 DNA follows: TGTGCCAGCAGACGACAGGGCGCAGATACGCAGTATTTT. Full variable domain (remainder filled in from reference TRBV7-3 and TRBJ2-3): GAGVSQTPSNKVTEKGKYVELRCDPISGHTALYWYRQSLGQGPEFLIYFQGTGAADDSGLPNDRFFAVRPEGSVSTLKIQRTERGDSAVYLCASRRQGADTQYFGPGTRLTVL.

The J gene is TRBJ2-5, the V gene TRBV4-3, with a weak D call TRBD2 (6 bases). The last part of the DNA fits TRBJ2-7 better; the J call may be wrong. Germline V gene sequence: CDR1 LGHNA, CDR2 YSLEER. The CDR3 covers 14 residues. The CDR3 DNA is TGCGCCAGCAGCCAAGACCGGGGGTCCTACGAGCAGTACTTC. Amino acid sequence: CASSQDRGSYEQYF.

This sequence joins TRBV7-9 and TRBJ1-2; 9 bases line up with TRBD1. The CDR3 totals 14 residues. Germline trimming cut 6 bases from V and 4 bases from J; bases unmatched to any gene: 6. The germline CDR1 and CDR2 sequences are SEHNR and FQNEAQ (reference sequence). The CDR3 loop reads CASSFTGGGYGYTF. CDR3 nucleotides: TGTGCCAGCAGTTTTACAGGGGGCGGCTATGGCTACACCTTC. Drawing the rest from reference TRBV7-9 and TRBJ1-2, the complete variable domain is DTGVSQNPRHKITKRGQNVTFRCDPISEHNRLYWYRQTLGQGPEFLTYFQNEAQLEKSRLLSDRFSAERPKGSFSTLEIQRTEQGDSAMYLCASSFTGGGYGYTFGSGTRLTVV.

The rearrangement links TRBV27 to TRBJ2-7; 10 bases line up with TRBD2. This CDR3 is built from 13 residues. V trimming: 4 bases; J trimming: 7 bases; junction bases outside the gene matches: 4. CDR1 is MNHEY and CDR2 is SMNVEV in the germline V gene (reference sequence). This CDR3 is CASSSEGLAEQYF. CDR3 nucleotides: TGTGCCAGCAGTTCCGAGGGACTAGCGGAGCAGTACTTC.

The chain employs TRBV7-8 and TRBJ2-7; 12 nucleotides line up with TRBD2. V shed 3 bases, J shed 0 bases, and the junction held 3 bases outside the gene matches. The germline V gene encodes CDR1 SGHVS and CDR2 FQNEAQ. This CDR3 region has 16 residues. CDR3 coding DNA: TGTGCCAGCAGCTTCGGACTAGCGGGAAGCTCCTACGAGCAGTACTTC. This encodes CASSFGLAGSSYEQYF.

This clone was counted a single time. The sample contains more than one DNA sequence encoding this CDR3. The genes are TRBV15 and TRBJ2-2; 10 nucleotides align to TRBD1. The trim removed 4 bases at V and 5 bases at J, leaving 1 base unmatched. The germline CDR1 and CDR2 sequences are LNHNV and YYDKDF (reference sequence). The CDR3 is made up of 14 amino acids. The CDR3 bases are TGTGCCACCAGCACGGACAGGGGGACCGGGGAGCTGTTTTTT. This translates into CATSTDRGTGELFF.

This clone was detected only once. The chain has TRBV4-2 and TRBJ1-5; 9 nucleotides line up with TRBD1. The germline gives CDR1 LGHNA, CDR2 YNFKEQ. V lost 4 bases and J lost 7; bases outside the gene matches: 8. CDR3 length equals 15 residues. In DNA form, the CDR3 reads TGTGCCAGCAGCCCAACAGGGGGCCAAGGACAGCCCCAGCATTTT. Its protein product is CASSPTGGQGQPQHF.

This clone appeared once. The CDR3 coding sequence is TGTGCCAGCAGCTTGGGGCTAGCGGGACTGCTCTACAATGAGCAGTTCTTC. This gives the protein CASSLGLAGLLYNEQFF. V gene TRBV5-5 combines with J gene TRBJ2-1; 9 bases are shared with TRBD2. Germline CDR1 SGHKS, CDR2 YYEKEE (reference sequence). This CDR3 has 17 residues. V lost 0 bases to trimming and J lost 3 bases; unmatched junction nucleotides: 7.

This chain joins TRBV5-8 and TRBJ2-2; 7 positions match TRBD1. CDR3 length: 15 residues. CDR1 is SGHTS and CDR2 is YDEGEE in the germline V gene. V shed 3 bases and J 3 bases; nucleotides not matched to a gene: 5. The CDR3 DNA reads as TGTGCCAGCAGCTGGTGGGACAGAGACACCGGGGAGCTGTTTTTT. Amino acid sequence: CASSWWDRDTGELFF.

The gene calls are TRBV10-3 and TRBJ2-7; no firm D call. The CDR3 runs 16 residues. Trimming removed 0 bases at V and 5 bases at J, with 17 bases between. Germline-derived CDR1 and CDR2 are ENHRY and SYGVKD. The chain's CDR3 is CAISESAQSPLDEQYF. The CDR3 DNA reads TGTGCCATCAGTGAGTCGGCCCAGAGCCCACTTGACGAGCAGTACTTC.